This T cell receptor beta chain originates from a study of T cells after yellow fever vaccination. Findings of the study overall: The study re-detected most primary-vaccination clones after the booster (around 96% CD4, 80% to 90% CD8). Contaminating bulk clonotypes could be abundant in FACS-sorted repertoires.

TCRdb re-analysed the 5' RACE reads in MiXCR, keeping a single row per CDR3 protein. The sample lists around 340,000 distinct CDR3 sequences, approximately 9% occurring once. On this clonotype itself: The antigen remains unidentified.

Germline CDR1 reads MNHEY; CDR2 reads SVGAGI. Between the trimmed V and J ends, which lost 5 bases and 9 bases, there was a span of 13 bases. The CDR3 is made up of 12 amino acids. The sample here was PBMCs, taken on the day of the first yellow fever vaccination. The TCR comes from a man younger than 30 who received the YFV17D yellow fever vaccine. The chain employs TRBV6-5 and TRBJ2-5; TRBD2 might be the D (6 bases). The CDR3 protein is CASSAPPGAQYF. CDR3 DNA sequence: TGTGCCAGCAGTGCCCCCCCGGGGGCCCAGTACTTC.